This passage covers 12 T cell receptor beta chains from one sample sequenced in a study of tissue T cells after allogeneic stem cell transplantation. TCRdb keeps only in-frame clones here, not all; method: immunoSEQ multiplex PCR. Of about 22,000 clones detected, roughly two thirds appear once; the ten largest clones hold around 0.66%. Sequencing used spleen. These receptors all come from a female BALB/c mouse in good health. Mouse MHC haplotype: H2-d.

A few counts support this clone. Mouse gene names apply. Partial CDR3 DNA: TGTGCCAGCTCTCTCGAGTCAGCAAACTCCGACTACACC. Translating gives CASSLESANSDYT. The CDR3 as a whole reads CASSLESANSDYTF. The V gene is TRBV12-1, the J gene TRBJ1-2; no clear D. The DNA ends 1 residue before the CDR3 does, and the rest of the CDR3 is filled in from the germline J gene. The CDR3 extends over 14 amino acids. Trimming removed 0 bases at V and 0 bases at J, with 7 bases between. Germline V CDR1 and CDR2: SGHSN, HYEKVE. The whole variable domain, remainder taken from reference TRBV12-1 and TRBJ1-2, is DSGVVQSPRHIIKEKGGRSVLTCIPISGHSNVVWYQQTLGKELKFLIQHYEKVERDKGFLPSRFSVQQFDDYHSEMNMSALELEDSAMYFCASSLESANSDYTFGSGTRLLVI.

About this clone itself: Gene names and germline refer to mouse. CDR3 residues: CGARSGFNQDTQYF. CDR3 DNA (partial): TGTGGTGCTAGATCGGGCTTTAACCAAGACACCCAGTAC. This chain joins TRBV20 and TRBJ2-5; D is undetermined. The read ends 1 residue shy of where the CDR3 ends; the end is completed using the germline J gene. The CDR3 has 14 amino acids. The germline V gene has CDR1 GFQATS and CDR2 STVNSAI. Trimming left V 3 bases short and J 0 bases short, with 10 bases between.

A remark on this clone: Gene names denote mouse genes. The read terminates 1 residue before the CDR3 end, so the remaining end is supplied by the germline J gene. This sequence joins TRBV13-2 and TRBJ2-5, with 7 bases aligning to TRBD2. Trimming cost V 2 bases and J 0 bases; bases outside gene matches: 3. The CDR3 is 15 amino acids. Germline V CDR1 and CDR2: NNHNN, SYGAGS (reference sequence). CDR3 sequence reads: CASGESGGNQDTQYF. The CDR3 bases that were read are TGTGCCAGCGGTGAGAGTGGGGGGAACCAAGACACCCAGTAC.

As concerns this clone: Mouse names are used for the genes. The CDR3 end falls 1 residue outside the read, so it is completed with the germline J gene. The chain links TRBV19 to TRBJ1-4; the D gene is possibly TRBD1 (5 bases). Germline lookup yields CDR1 FNHDT and CDR2 SITEND (reference sequence). V was pared by 2 bases and J by 4 bases, with 9 bases between. This CDR3 has 14 amino acids. The chain's CDR3 is CASSIGGDNERLFF. CDR3 bases read: TGTGCCAGCAGTATTGGGGGGGACAACGAAAGATTATTT.

As to this clone: The listed genes are named as in mouse. The part of the CDR3 DNA that was read is TGTGCCTGGAGTCTTGGGGGCCCCAACGAAAGATTATTT. Translated, it gives CAWSLGGPNERLF. The CDR3 in full is CAWSLGGPNERLFF. This chain links TRBV31 with TRBJ1-4; D might be TRBD1 (6 bases). The CDR3 is cut off 1 residue early in the read; its end comes from the germline J gene. CDR3 length: 14 amino acids. Germline V gene data show CDR1 as GKSSPN and CDR2 as SITVG. Trimming shortened V by 0 bases and J by 3 bases, and 8 bases separated the two germline ends.

As for this clone: Here the gene names and germline are mouse. The part of the CDR3 DNA that was read is TGCACCTGCAGTGTAGACAGGGGAAGTGCAGAAACGCTGTAT. The encoded protein is CTCSVDRGSAETLY. The CDR3 reads in full as CTCSVDRGSAETLYF. This rearrangement joins TRBV1 to TRBJ2-3; 8 bases align to TRBD1. The read stops 1 residue short of the end of the CDR3; the missing end is completed from the germline J gene. This CDR3 has 15 residues. Germline values: CDR1 NSQYPW, CDR2 LRSPGD (reference sequence). V gave up 4 bases and J gave up 0 bases; unmatched junction bases: 3.

To note about this clone: The gene symbols are mouse symbols. The read is 1 residue too short to cover the CDR3 end, so that end is filled in from the germline J gene. This chain connects TRBV5 to TRBJ2-3; 10 bases are shared with TRBD2. J gave up 0 bases and V 0 bases, and 3 bases lay outside the gene matches. The CDR3 is 17 amino acids. CDR1 and CDR2 from the germline V gene are LGHNA and YNLKQL (reference sequence). The CDR3 DNA, read in part, is TGTGCCAGCAGCCAAGAAGTGGACTGGGGGAGTGCAGAAACGCTGTAT. Its protein product is CASSQEVDWGSAETLY. The whole CDR3 reads CASSQEVDWGSAETLYF.

Comment on this clone: Germline and genes: mouse. Sequencing ends 1 residue short of the CDR3 end; the germline J gene provides the rest. The chain links TRBV13-2 to TRBJ1-1; D is unresolved. The ends were cut back, 5 bases at V and 0 bases at J, with 5 bases in the middle. The CDR3 is made up of 12 amino acids. Germline CDR1 is NNHNN and CDR2 is SYGAGS (reference sequence). Incomplete CDR3 DNA: TGTGCCAGCGGCCGCACAAACACAGAAGTCTTC. Encoded protein: CASGRTNTEVF. The full CDR3 is CASGRTNTEVFF.

This clone came up a few times. Gene names denote mouse genes. Other DNA sequences in the sample encode the same CDR3. The CDR3 protein is CASSIANSGNTLYF. CDR3 DNA, as far as it was read: TGTGCCAGCAGTATCGCCAATTCTGGAAATACGCTCTAT. The V call is TRBV19, the J call TRBJ1-3, with D unclear. The read ends 1 residue before the CDR3 terminus; that terminus is restored from the germline J gene. The germline CDR1 and CDR2 sequences are FNHDT and SITEND (reference sequence). The CDR3 has 14 residues. Trimming took 2 bases from V and 0 from J, leaving 6 bases between them.

As concerns this clone: Genes and germline come from the mouse. The read ends 1 residue before the CDR3 terminus; that terminus is restored from the germline J gene. J is TRBJ2-1 and V is TRBV13-2, with D perhaps TRBD1 (6 bases). The ends were cut back, 6 bases at V and 3 bases at J, with 13 bases in the middle. The CDR3 totals 14 residues. Germline V lookup: CDR1 NNHNN, CDR2 SYGAGS (reference sequence). The CDR3 bases that were read are TGTGCCAGCGCCTCCGGGACATCCTATGCTGAGCAGTTC. Translation gives CASASGTSYAEQF. The whole CDR3 protein is CASASGTSYAEQFF.

This clone was detected once. The gene symbols are mouse symbols. The read finishes 1 residue shy of the CDR3 end, and the germline J gene is used to complete it. The gene calls are TRBV13-1 and TRBJ2-1, with 11 bases identical to TRBD2. V lost 2 bases to trimming and J lost 5 bases; unmatched junction nucleotides: 0. CDR3 length equals 14 residues. From germline, CDR1 is NSHNY and CDR2 SYGAGN. The sequenced part of the CDR3 DNA is TGTGCCAGCAGTGAGGACTGGGGGGATGCTGAGCAGTTC. Amino acid sequence: CASSEDWGDAEQF. The CDR3 in its entirety is CASSEDWGDAEQFF.

The table lists this clone with a few counts. The gene symbols are mouse symbols. The read is 1 residue too short to cover the CDR3 end, so that end is filled in from the germline J gene. The chain uses TRBV24 and TRBJ2-7; 8 bases are shared with TRBD2. Germline V gene sequence: CDR1 KGHTA, CDR2 FRNEEI. The CDR3 totals 15 residues. The ends lost 1 base at V and 0 bases at J; junction bases unmatched: 2. The CDR3 loop reads CASSLWLGGSYEQYF. The covered CDR3 bases are TGTGCCAGCAGTCTGTGGCTGGGGGGCTCCTATGAACAGTAC.